This T cell receptor (beta chain) was observed in a study of cytomegalovirus exposure and HLA in healthy donors. Germline CDR1 is SQVTM and CDR2 is ANQGSEA. CDR3 length: 15 amino acids. Trimming cost V 8 bases and J 6 bases, with 26 bases left between them. PCR involved 60 Vbeta and 13 Jbeta primers. Assay used: immunoSEQ multiplex PCR; TCRdb lists only in-frame clones, some missing. The repertoire has about 210,000 clones, around 80% of them found once; the top ten carry 2.9%. General study findings and limits: 164 TCR beta chains were listed as cytomegalovirus-associated. Among donors in an Asian-associated ancestry cluster, a later analysis reportedly found fewer N-insertions than the approximately 700-donor mean. Analysis was performed later, and it showed HLA-associated TCR beta chains to be more clonally expanded than equally common others.

Note on this clone: Antigen: not known.

The sample comprised PBMCs. The chain carries TRBV29-1 and TRBJ2-7, with TRBD1 as a possible D gene (7 bases). This TCR derives from a man aged 25-45 years in good health and CMV-seronegative. CDR3 bases: TGCAGCCCCAGGGGGGCGACAGAAAGGGATGCCGAGCAGTACTTC. Amino acids: CSPRGATERDAEQYF.